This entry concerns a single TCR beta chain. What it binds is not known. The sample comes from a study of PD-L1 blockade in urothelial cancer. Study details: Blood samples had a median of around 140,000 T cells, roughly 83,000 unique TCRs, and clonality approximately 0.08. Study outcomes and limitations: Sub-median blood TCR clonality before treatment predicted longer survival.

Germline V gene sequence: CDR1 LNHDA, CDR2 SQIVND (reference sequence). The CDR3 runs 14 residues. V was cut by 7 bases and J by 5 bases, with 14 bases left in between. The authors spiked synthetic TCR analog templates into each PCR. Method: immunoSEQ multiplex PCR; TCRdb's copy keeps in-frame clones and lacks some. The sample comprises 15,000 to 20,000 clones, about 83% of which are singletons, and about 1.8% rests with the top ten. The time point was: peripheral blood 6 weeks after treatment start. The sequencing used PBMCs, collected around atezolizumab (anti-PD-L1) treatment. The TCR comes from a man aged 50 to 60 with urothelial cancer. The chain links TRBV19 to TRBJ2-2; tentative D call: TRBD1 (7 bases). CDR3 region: CASTQGGPTGELFF. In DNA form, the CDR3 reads TGTGCCAGTACTCAGGGGGGACCTACCGGGGAGCTGTTTTTT.